These 27 T cell receptor beta chains were all obtained from the same sample, sequenced in a study of blood T cells in healthy people across ages (dated by TCRdb to about 2015). Library preparation was by 5' RACE. The sequencing machine was an Illumina HiSeq 2500. A second PCR of about 6 to 12 cycles was run with a J-beta primer mix and a sample-barcoded 5' primer. TCRdb cleaned the public reads at Q25 with fastp, built clones with MiXCR and kept in-frame beta chains. When rows share a CDR3 protein, they turn into one entry using the most common DNA and genes. The sample data list under 2 million distinct CDR3 sequences, and 34% of these were observed just once. The top ten constitute 10% to 12% of the sample. Sequenced input: blood. The receptors derive from a woman aged 25 to 39 in good health.

The chain recombines TRBV5-4 with TRBJ2-1; TRBD2 matches 15 bases. The CDR3 has 16 residues. The J segment lost 8 bases and the V segment lost 4 bases, leaving 7 bases of the junction unmatched. CDR1 and CDR2 from the germline V gene are SGHNT and YYREEE (reference sequence). CDR3 in DNA: TGTGCCAGCAGCACCAGGACTAGCGGGGGGGCAGATGAGCAGTTCTTC. It translates to CASSTRTSGGADEQFF.

This clonotype was seen more than once but under ten times. The chain links TRBV27 to TRBJ2-5, with 8 positions matching TRBD2. CDR1 and CDR2 from the germline V gene are MNHEY and SMNVEV (reference sequence). The CDR3 is 16 amino acids. V lost 3 bases to trimming and J lost 11 bases; unmatched junction nucleotides: 17. CDR3 nucleotide sequence: TGTGCCAGCAGTTTTATCAAAGCTAGCGGGCTGGGAGAGCAGTACTTC. This translates into CASSFIKASGLGEQYF.

Remarks on this clonotype: One junction end disagrees with the germline gene, perhaps due to a read error. V is TRBV20-1 and J is TRBJ2-1; TRBD2 is a possible D gene (5 bases). The CDR3 loop spans 13 amino acids. The germline CDR1 and CDR2 sequences are DFQATT and SNEGSKA (reference sequence). Written as DNA, the CDR3 is TGCAGTGGTGGACTCCCAGGTAGGAATGAACAGTTCTTC. This translates into CSGGLPGRNEQFF.

The J gene is TRBJ2-2, the V gene TRBV20-1; a weak D match, TRBD1 (7 bases). The CDR3 is 16 residues long. V dropped 6 bases and J dropped 4 bases, with 21 bases sitting between them. Germline V gives CDR1 DFQATT, CDR2 SNEGSKA (reference sequence). The CDR3 loop is CSALLTTGEVTGELFF. CDR3 DNA: TGCAGTGCGCTTTTAACCACAGGGGAGGTCACCGGGGAGCTGTTTTTT.

V usage is TRBV10-3 and J usage is TRBJ2-5; 7 bases are shared with TRBD1. This CDR3 is 16 amino acids long. J was trimmed by 0 bases and V by 5 bases; bases with no gene match: 9. The germline CDR1 and CDR2 sequences are ENHRY and SYGVKD. CDR3: CAISRGQEPHQETQYF. CDR3 in DNA: TGTGCCATCAGTAGGGGGCAGGAGCCGCACCAAGAGACCCAGTACTTC.

The rearrangement links TRBV27 to TRBJ1-4; unclear D gene. The CDR3 is 15 amino acids. CDR1 is MNHEY, CDR2 SMNVEV, per germline (reference sequence). Trimming shortened V by 3 bases and J by 8 bases, and 16 bases separated the two germline ends. The CDR3 DNA is TGTGCCAGCAGTTTTAACAGCTTCTTGCGGGAAAAACTGTTTTTT. Translating gives CASSFNSFLREKLFF.

This clonotype was recorded a few times. This chain joins TRBV5-5 and TRBJ2-4; D could derive from TRBD1 or TRBD2 (5 bases each). The germline V gene encodes CDR1 SGHKS and CDR2 YYEKEE (reference sequence). V gave up 7 bases and J gave up 2 bases, with 13 bases separating them. The CDR3 runs to 14 residues. The CDR3 sequence: CASRPTGPKNIQYF. The CDR3 DNA follows: TGTGCCAGCCGCCCAACGGGACCCAAAAACATTCAGTACTTC.

The J gene is TRBJ1-2, the V gene TRBV2; 7 bases fit TRBD1. The CDR3 runs to 15 residues. Trimming removed 4 bases from V and 4 bases from J; junction bases left unmatched: 9. Germline CDR1 is SNHLY and CDR2 is FYNNEI. In nucleotides, the CDR3 is TGTGCCAGCAGTGCAGGACAGGCTTTTAGCTATGGCTACACCTTC. Protein sequence: CASSAGQAFSYGYTF.

CDR3 in amino acids: CASRPAATNEKLFF. As DNA, the CDR3 is TGTGCCAGCCGCCCCGCGGCAACTAATGAAAAACTGTTTTTT. The J gene is TRBJ1-4, the V gene TRBV27; no clear D gene. Germline CDR1 reads MNHEY; CDR2 reads SMNVEV (reference sequence). Trimming cost V 8 bases and J 0 bases, with 10 bases left between them. The CDR3 totals 14 residues.

This rearrangement joins TRBV29-1 to TRBJ1-5; D possibly corresponds to TRBD1 (5 bases). The V gene lost 8 bases and the J gene lost 6 bases, with 14 bases spanning the gap. CDR1 is SQVTM and CDR2 is ANQGSEA in the germline V gene. There are 12 residues in the CDR3. CDR3 nucleotide sequence: TGCAGCCCGGGGGGTTGGGCTCAGCCCCAGCATTTT. Translating gives CSPGGWAQPQHF. Based on the CDR3 plus reference TRBV29-1 and TRBJ1-5, the full variable domain is SAVISQKPSRDICQRGTSLTIQCQVDSQVTMMFWYRQQPGQSLTLIATANQGSEATYESGFVIDKFPISRPNLTFSTLTVSNMSPEDSSIYLCSPGGWAQPQHFGDGTRLSIL.

This rearrangement joins TRBV30 to TRBJ2-4, with 12 bases fitting TRBD1. Germline assignment: CDR1 GTSNPN and CDR2 SVGIG (reference sequence). With 0 bases clipped from V and 2 bases from J, the junction kept 20 bases outside the gene matches. There are 22 residues in the CDR3. The CDR3 loop is CAWSVAVMGQGARLGTKNIQYF. CDR3 bases: TGTGCCTGGAGTGTAGCTGTTATGGGACAGGGGGCCAGACTGGGTACCAAAAACATTCAGTACTTC.

This clonotype was counted a few times. This chain links TRBV2 with TRBJ2-6; 10 bases map to TRBD1. The CDR3 totals 16 residues. Losses at the gene ends were 8 bases for V and 2 bases for J; bases not matched to a gene: 6. Germline V CDR1 and CDR2: SNHLY, FYNNEI. The CDR3 spells CASGGQGVTGANVLTF. CDR3 bases: TGTGCCAGCGGAGGACAGGGGGTCACTGGGGCCAACGTCCTGACTTTC.

V and J are TRBV6-1 and TRBJ1-4, with D tentatively TRBD1 (6 bases). The CDR3 has 14 residues. Per germline, CDR1 MNHNS and CDR2 SASEGT. V shed 4 bases and J shed 6 bases, with 12 bases lying between them. CDR3 in amino acids: CASSVTGSDEKLFF. The CDR3 DNA reads as TGTGCCAGCAGTGTTACAGGGTCGGATGAAAAACTGTTTTTT.

The gene calls are TRBV30 and TRBJ2-1; 7 nucleotides line up with TRBD2. Germline V CDR1 and CDR2: GTSNPN, SVGIG (reference sequence). The CDR3 has 14 residues. V lost 4 bases and J lost 3; bases outside the gene matches: 6. The CDR3 sequence is CAWTGTTFYNEQFF. CDR3 nucleotide sequence: TGTGCCTGGACCGGGACTACTTTCTACAATGAGCAGTTCTTC. The entire variable domain, with the rest obtained from reference TRBV30 and TRBJ2-1, is as follows: SQTIHQWPATLVQPVGSPLSLECTVEGTSNPNLYWYRQAAGRGLQLLFYSVGIGQISSEVPQNLSASRPQDRQFILSSKKLLLSDSGFYLCAWTGTTFYNEQFFGPGTRLTVL.

This chain connects TRBV20-1 to TRBJ1-1; no clear D gene. The CDR3 has 13 residues. Germline V CDR1 and CDR2: DFQATT, SNEGSKA (reference sequence). Trimming shortened V by 2 bases and J by 1 base, and 8 bases separated the two germline ends. Written as DNA, the CDR3 is TGCAGTGCTAGACAAGCCGAGAACACTGAAGCTTTCTTT. Translating it yields CSARQAENTEAFF.

The chain employs TRBV9 and TRBJ2-2, with D perhaps matching TRBD1 (5 bases). This CDR3 region has 15 residues. V gave up 0 bases and J gave up 7 bases, with 13 bases separating them. Germline V gene data show CDR1 as SGDLS and CDR2 as YYNGEE. The CDR3 spells CASSVVDGRGGELFF. Here the CDR3 DNA reads TGTGCCAGCAGCGTAGTGGACGGAAGGGGCGGGGAGCTGTTTTTT.

The V gene is TRBV10-3, the J gene TRBJ1-2, with TRBD1 matching over 9 bases. V lost 0 bases to trimming and J lost 5 bases; unmatched junction nucleotides: 4. Germline values: CDR1 ENHRY, CDR2 SYGVKD. The CDR3 has 15 residues. This CDR3 reads CAISESRDREYGYTF. CDR3 nucleotide sequence: TGTGCCATCAGTGAGTCGAGGGACAGGGAGTATGGCTACACCTTC.

This clonotype was picked up a small number of times. The chain links TRBV29-1 to TRBJ2-7, with a tentative D call TRBD2 (6 bases). Trimming left V 0 bases short and J 0 bases short, with 12 bases between. The CDR3 runs 15 residues. Germline V lookup: CDR1 SQVTM, CDR2 ANQGSEA. This CDR3 is CSVEDAGTGSYEQYF. The CDR3 DNA follows: TGCAGCGTTGAAGATGCTGGGACTGGCTCCTACGAGCAGTACTTC.

There are many counts of this clonotype. The rearrangement uses TRBV15 and TRBJ2-5, with unresolved D. V shed 0 bases and J shed 9 bases, with 11 bases lying between them. Germline assignment: CDR1 LNHNV and CDR2 YYDKDF (reference sequence). This CDR3 has 13 residues. CDR3 amino acids: CATSRDSYGAQYF. CDR3 nucleotides: TGTGCCACCAGCAGAGATTCCTATGGGGCCCAGTACTTC.

This clonotype was found many times. The gene calls are TRBV27 and TRBJ2-5; D perhaps matches TRBD2 (5 bases). This CDR3 has 15 amino acids. The V end lost 5 bases, the J end lost 2 bases, and 15 bases lay between the germline ends. Germline V lookup: CDR1 MNHEY, CDR2 SMNVEV (reference sequence). This CDR3 reads CASSPVKKRQETQYF. CDR3 nucleotides: TGTGCCAGCAGTCCCGTGAAAAAGCGGCAAGAGACCCAGTACTTC.

This rearrangement joins TRBV4-1 to TRBJ1-2; 9 bases align to TRBD1. The J segment lost 2 bases and the V segment lost 4 bases, leaving 5 bases of the junction unmatched. CDR3 length: 15 residues. Germline V lookup: CDR1 MGHRA, CDR2 YSYEKL. The DNA of the CDR3 is TGCGCCAGCAGCCGACGGGACAGGGAGAACTATGGCTACACCTTC. Protein sequence: CASSRRDRENYGYTF.

The rearrangement uses TRBV12-3 or TRBV12-4 and TRBJ2-7; TRBD2 matches at 10 bases. The CDR3 sequence is 14 residues long. V was pared by 6 bases and J by 5 bases, with 7 bases of the junction left unmatched. The CDR3 loop reads CASSQLAGSHEQYF. The CDR3 bases are TGTGCCAGCAGCCAACTAGCGGGGAGCCACGAGCAGTACTTC.

In its sample, this clonotype was seen once. The V call is TRBV28, the J call TRBJ2-2, with 7 bases aligning to TRBD2. V was pared by 5 bases and J by 5 bases, with 14 bases of the junction left unmatched. The length of the CDR3 is 17 residues. Germline CDR1 and CDR2: MDHEN and SYDVKM. The CDR3 region has the DNA TGTGCCAGCAGTCCCTCCGGGATTAGCGGGCTAACCGGGGAGCTGTTTTTT. It encodes CASSPSGISGLTGELFF.

The chain couples TRBV25-1 to TRBJ2-5; 7 nucleotides match TRBD2. J was trimmed by 4 bases and V by 5 bases; bases with no gene match: 10. The germline V gene has CDR1 MGHDK and CDR2 SYGVNS. The CDR3 has 15 amino acids. The CDR3 is CASSNGRGWGETQYF. The CDR3 DNA reads as TGTGCCAGCAGTAATGGGAGGGGCTGGGGAGAGACCCAGTACTTC.

This clonotype has at least ten counts. J is TRBJ2-3 and V is TRBV12-3 or TRBV12-4; 15 bases match TRBD2. This CDR3 is 19 amino acids long. The J segment lost 0 bases and the V segment lost 6 bases, leaving 10 bases of the junction unmatched. The CDR3 spells CASSLGTSGRHPSTDTQYF. In DNA form, the CDR3 reads TGTGCCAGCAGCCTCGGGACTAGCGGGAGGCATCCAAGCACAGATACGCAGTATTTT.

The gene calls are TRBV10-3 and TRBJ2-1, with 10 bases matching TRBD2. Germline V gene data show CDR1 as ENHRY and CDR2 as SYGVKD. CDR3 length: 15 amino acids. V lost 3 bases and J lost 8; bases outside the gene matches: 7. CDR3 region: CAISDFVAGGHEQFF. DNA for the CDR3: TGTGCCATCAGTGACTTTGTAGCGGGGGGCCATGAGCAGTTCTTC.

This clonotype was counted once. This clone may be a read error of a much larger clone one base away. This chain joins TRBV4-2 and TRBJ2-1; D ambiguous. CDR3 length: 15 residues. Per the germline V gene, CDR1 is LGHNA and CDR2 is YNFKEQ. For the CDR3, the DNA is TGTGTCAGCAGCCAAGATCGTGTCTCCTACAATGAGCAGTTCTTC. It translates to CVSSQDRVSYNEQFF.